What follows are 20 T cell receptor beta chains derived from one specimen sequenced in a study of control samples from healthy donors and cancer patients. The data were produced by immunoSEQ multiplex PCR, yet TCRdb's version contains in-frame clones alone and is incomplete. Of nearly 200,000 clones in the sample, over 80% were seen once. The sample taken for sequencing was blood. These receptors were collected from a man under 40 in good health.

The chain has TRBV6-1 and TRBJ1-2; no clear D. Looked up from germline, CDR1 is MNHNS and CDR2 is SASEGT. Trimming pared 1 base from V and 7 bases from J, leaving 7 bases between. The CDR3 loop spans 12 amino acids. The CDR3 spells CASSEGYPGYTF. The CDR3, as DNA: TGTGCCAGCAGTGAAGGGTATCCTGGCTACACCTTC.

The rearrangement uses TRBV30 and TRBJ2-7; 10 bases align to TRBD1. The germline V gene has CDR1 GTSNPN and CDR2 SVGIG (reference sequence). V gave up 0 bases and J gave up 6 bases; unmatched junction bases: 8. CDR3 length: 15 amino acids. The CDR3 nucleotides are TGTGCCTGGAGTGTACCCGGGACAGGGGCGGGCGAGCAGTACTTC. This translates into CAWSVPGTGAGEQYF.

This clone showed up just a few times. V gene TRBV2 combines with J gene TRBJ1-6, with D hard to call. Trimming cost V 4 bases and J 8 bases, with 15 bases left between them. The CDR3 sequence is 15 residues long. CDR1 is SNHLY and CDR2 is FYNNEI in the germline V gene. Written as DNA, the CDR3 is TGTGCCAGCAGTGCGGACGACCGTTCTCATTCACCCCTCCACTTT. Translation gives CASSADDRSHSPLHF. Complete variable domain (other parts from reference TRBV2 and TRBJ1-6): EPEVTQTPSHQVTQMGQEVILRCVPISNHLYFYWYRQILGQKVEFLVSFYNNEISEKSEIFDDQFSVERPDGSNFTLKIRSTKLEDSAMYFCASSADDRSHSPLHFGNGTRLTVT.

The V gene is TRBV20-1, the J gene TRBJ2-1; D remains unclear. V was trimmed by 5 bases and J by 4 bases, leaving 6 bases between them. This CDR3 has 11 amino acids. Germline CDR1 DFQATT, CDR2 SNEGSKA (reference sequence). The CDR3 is CSASKYNEQFF. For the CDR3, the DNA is TGCAGTGCTTCCAAATACAATGAGCAGTTCTTC.

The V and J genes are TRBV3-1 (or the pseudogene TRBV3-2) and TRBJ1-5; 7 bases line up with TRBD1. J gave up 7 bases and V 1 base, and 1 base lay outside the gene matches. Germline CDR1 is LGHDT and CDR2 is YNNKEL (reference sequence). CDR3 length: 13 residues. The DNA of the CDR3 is TGTGCCAGCAGCCAAGCAGGGGGACAGCCCCAGCATTTT. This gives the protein CASSQAGGQPQHF.

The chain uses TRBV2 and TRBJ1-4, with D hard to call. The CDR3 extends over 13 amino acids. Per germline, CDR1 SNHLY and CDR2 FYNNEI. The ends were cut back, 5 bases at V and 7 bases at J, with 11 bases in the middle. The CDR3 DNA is TGTGCCAGCAGTACGGGGTCTAGTGAAAAACTGTTTTTT. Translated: CASSTGSSEKLFF. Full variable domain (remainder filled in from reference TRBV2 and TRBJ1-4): EPEVTQTPSHQVTQMGQEVILRCVPISNHLYFYWYRQILGQKVEFLVSFYNNEISEKSEIFDDQFSVERPDGSNFTLKIRSTKLEDSAMYFCASSTGSSEKLFFGSGTQLSVL.

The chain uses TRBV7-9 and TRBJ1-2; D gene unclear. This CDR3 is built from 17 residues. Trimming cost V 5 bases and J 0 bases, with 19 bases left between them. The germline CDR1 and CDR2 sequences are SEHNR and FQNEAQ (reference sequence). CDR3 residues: CASSRRSPLGTNYGYTF. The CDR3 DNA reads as TGTGCCAGCAGCCGAAGATCACCGTTGGGAACTAACTATGGCTACACCTTC.

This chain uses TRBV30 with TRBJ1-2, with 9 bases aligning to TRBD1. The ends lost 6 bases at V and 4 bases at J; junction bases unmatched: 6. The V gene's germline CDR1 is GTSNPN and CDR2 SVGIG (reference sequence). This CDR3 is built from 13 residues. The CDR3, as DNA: TGTGCCTGTAGGACAGGGGCCTTCTATGGCTACACCTTC. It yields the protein CACRTGAFYGYTF.

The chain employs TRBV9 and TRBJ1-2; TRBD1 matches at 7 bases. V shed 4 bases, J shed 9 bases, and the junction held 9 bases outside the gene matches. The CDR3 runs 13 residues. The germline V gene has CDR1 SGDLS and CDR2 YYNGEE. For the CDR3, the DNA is TGTGCCAGCAGCCAGGGACAGTCTAAAAGCTACACCTTC. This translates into CASSQGQSKSYTF.

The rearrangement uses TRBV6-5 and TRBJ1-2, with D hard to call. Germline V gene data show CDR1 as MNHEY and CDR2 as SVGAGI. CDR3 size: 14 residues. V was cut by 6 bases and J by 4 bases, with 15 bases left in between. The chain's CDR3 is CASRTRPTTYGYTF. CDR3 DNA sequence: TGTGCCAGCAGAACACGGCCGACGACCTATGGCTACACCTTC.

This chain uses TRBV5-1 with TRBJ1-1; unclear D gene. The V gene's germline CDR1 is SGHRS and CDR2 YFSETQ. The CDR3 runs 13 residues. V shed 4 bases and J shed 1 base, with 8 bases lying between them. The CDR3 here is CASSREQNTEAFF. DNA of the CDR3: TGCGCCAGCAGCCGCGAACAGAACACTGAAGCTTTCTTT.

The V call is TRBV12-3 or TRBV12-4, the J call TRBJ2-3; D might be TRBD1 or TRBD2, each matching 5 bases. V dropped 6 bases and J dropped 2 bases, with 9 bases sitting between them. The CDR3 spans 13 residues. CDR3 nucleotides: TGTGCCAGCAGGGGGGACCACACAGATACGCAGTATTTT. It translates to CASRGDHTDTQYF.

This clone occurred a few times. The CDR3 nucleotides are TGCGCCAGCAGCCAGGGGACAGGGGCCAGTAATGAAAAACTGTTTTTT. Residues: CASSQGTGASNEKLFF. The rearrangement joins TRBV5-1 to TRBJ1-4; 10 nucleotides align to TRBD1. Germline V gives CDR1 SGHRS, CDR2 YFSETQ. The trim removed 4 bases at V and 4 bases at J, leaving 7 bases unmatched. The CDR3 is made up of 16 amino acids.

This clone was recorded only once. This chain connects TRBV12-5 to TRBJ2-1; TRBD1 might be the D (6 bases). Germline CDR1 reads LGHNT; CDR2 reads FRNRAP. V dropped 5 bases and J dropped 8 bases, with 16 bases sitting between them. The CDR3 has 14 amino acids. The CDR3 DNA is TGTGCTAGTGGTGGTCACAGGGCTTTTGATGAGCAGTTCTTC. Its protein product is CASGGHRAFDEQFF.

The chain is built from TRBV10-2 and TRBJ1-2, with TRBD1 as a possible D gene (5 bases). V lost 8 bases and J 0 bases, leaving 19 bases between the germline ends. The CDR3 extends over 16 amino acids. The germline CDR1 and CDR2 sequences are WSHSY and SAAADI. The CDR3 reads CASGSREGPANYGYTF. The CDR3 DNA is TGCGCCAGCGGTTCAAGGGAGGGGCCCGCTAACTATGGCTACACCTTC.

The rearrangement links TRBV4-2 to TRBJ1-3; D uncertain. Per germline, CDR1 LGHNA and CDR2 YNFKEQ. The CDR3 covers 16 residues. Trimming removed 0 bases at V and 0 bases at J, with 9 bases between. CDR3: CASSQERRLSGNTIYF. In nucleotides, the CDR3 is TGTGCCAGCAGCCAAGAGAGGCGGCTCTCTGGAAACACCATATATTTT.

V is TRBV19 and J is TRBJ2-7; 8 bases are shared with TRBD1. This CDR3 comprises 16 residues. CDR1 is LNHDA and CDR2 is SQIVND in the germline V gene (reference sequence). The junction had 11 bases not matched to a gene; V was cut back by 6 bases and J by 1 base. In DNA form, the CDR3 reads TGTGCCAGTAGCAGAAGGGGGACAGGAGGATCCTACGAGCAGTACTTC. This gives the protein CASSRRGTGGSYEQYF. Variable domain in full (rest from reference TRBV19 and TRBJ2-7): DGGITQSPKYLFRKEGQNVTLSCEQNLNHDAMYWYRQDPGQGLRLIYYSQIVNDFQKGDIAEGYSVSREKKESFPLTVTSAQKNPTAFYLCASSRRGTGGSYEQYFGPGTRLTVT.

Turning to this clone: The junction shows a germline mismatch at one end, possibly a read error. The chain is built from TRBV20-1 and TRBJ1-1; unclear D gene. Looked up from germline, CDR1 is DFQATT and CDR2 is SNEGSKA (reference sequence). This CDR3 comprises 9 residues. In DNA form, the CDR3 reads TGCAGTGCTAACACGGAAGCTTTCTTT. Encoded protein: CSANTEAFF.

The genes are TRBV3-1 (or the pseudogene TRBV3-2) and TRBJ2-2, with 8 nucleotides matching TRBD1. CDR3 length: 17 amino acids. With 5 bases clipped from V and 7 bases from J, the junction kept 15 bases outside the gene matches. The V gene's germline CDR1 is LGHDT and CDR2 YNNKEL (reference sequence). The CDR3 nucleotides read TGTGCCAGCAGCGGAAGAAGGACAGGGACAGGTGGCGGGGAGCTGTTTTTT. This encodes CASSGRRTGTGGGELFF.

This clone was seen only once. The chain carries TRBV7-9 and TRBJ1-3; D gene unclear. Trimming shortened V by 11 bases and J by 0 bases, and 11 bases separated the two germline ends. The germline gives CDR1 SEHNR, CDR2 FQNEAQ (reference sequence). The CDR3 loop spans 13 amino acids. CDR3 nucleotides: TGTGCCCCGGGAGCCCTCTCTGGAAACACCATATATTTT. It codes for CAPGALSGNTIYF.